This entry concerns a single TCR beta chain. The antigen is unknown. The data originate from a study of pediatric ulcerative colitis. Each sample received Survey-level depth of up to 500,000 reads. The assay was immunoSEQ multiplex PCR, and TCRdb's table has in-frame clones only and misses some. Among about 36,000 clones, less than 90% were seen once, and the ten largest hold roughly 24%. Points from the study as a whole: No controls had the two rectal clonotypes shared by ulcerative colitis patients.

Germline V gives CDR1 LGHNT, CDR2 FRNRAP. The V and J ends lost 9 bases and 9 bases respectively, with 12 bases between them. The CDR3 is 12 amino acids. Sequencing was done on a sample of blood. This TCR derives from a girl aged 10 to 17 with moderate ulcerative colitis. This chain connects TRBV12-5 to TRBJ1-6; D ambiguous. This chain's CDR3 is CASGEVGSPLHF. CDR3 coding DNA: TGTGCTAGCGGGGAAGTAGGTTCACCCCTCCACTTT.